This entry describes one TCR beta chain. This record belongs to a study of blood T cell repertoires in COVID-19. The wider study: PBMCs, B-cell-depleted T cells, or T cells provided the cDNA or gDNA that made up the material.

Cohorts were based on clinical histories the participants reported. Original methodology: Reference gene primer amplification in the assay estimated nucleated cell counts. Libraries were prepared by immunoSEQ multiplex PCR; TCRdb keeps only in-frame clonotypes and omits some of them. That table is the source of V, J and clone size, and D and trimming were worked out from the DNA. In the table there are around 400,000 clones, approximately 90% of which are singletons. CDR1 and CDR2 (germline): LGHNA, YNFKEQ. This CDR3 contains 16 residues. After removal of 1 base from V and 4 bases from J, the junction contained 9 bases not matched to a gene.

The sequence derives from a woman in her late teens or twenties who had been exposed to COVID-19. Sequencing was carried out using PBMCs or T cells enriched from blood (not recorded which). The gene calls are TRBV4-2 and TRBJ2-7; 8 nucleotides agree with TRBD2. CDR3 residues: CASSQVGGEWGYEQYF. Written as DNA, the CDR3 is TGTGCCAGCAGCCAAGTCGGGGGGGAGTGGGGTTACGAGCAGTACTTC.